This TCR delta chain was identified during a study of gamma-delta chains in newborns, infants, children. Study-wide context: Microbial exposure reportedly drives polyclonal innate γδ T cell expansion after birth.

TCRdb re-called clones from the reads via CATT. Of 4,200 or so delta-chain clones in the sample, roughly 6.2% were seen once. The CDR3 length is 16 residues. V lost 0 bases and J lost 7; bases outside the gene matches: 3. Germline V lookup: CDR1 GEAIGNYY, CDR2 EKD. Sequenced: blood. The TCR was taken from a child who was a newborn, infant or young child, either healthy, febrile or measles-vaccinated (not recorded which). This chain joins TRDV2 and TRDJ3, with TRDD3 matching over 9 bases. The CDR3 sequence is CACDTYWGTDTRQMFF. The CDR3 nucleotides are TGTGCCTGTGACACCTACTGGGGGACCGACACCCGACAGATGTTTTTC.